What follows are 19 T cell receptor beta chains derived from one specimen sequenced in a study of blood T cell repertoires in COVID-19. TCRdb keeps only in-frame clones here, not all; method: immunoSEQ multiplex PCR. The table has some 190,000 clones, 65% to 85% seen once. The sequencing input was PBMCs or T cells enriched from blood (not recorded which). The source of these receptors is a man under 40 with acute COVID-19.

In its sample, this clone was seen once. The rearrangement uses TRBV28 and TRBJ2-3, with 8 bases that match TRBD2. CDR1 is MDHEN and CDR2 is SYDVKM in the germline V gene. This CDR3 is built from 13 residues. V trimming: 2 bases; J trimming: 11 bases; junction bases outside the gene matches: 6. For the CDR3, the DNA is TGTGCCAGCAGTTTAACGGGAGGGGCCGGGCAGTATTTT. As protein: CASSLTGGAGQYF.

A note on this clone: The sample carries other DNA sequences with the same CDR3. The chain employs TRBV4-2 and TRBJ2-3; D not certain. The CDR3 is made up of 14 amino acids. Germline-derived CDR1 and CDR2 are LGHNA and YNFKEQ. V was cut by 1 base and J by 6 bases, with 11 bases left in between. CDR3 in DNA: TGTGCCAGCAGCCAAGGAGCGCTGTCTGATACGCAGTATTTT. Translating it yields CASSQGALSDTQYF.

The CDR3 bases are TGTGCCAGCAGCTTATCAGGGGAGGGTCCCCAGCATTTT. Translation gives CASSLSGEGPQHF. The chain is built from TRBV7-9 and TRBJ1-5; TRBD1 is a possible D gene (6 bases). The germline CDR1 and CDR2 sequences are SEHNR and FQNEAQ (reference sequence). Trimming removed 2 bases from V and 10 bases from J, with 12 bases in between. The CDR3 sequence is 13 residues long.

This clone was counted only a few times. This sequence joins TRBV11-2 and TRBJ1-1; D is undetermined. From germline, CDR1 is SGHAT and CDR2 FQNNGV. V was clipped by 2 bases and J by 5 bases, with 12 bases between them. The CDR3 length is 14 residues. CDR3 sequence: CASSLRFSGTEAFF. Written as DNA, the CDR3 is TGTGCCAGCAGCTTAAGGTTCAGCGGGACTGAAGCTTTCTTT.

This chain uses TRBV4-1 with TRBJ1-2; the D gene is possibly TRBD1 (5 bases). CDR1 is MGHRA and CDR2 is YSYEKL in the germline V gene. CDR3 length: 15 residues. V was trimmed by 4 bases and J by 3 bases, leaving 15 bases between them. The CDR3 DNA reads TGCGCCAGCAGCCCCCGTCTTGGAGGGGACTATGGCTACACCTTC. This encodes CASSPRLGGDYGYTF.

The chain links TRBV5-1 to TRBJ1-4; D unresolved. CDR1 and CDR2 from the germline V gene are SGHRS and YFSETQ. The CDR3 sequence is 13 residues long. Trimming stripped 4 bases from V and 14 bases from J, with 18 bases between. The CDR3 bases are TGCGCCAGCAGCCCACGGGAGGACGATACCCTGTTTTTT. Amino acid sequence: CASSPREDDTLFF.

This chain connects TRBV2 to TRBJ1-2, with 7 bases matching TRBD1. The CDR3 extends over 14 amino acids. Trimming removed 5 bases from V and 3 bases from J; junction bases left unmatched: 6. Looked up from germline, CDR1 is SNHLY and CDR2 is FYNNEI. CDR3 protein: CASSPRQGDYGYTF. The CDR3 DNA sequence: TGTGCCAGCAGTCCACGACAGGGCGACTATGGCTACACCTTC. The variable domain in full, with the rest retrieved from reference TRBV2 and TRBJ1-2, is EPEVTQTPSHQVTQMGQEVILRCVPISNHLYFYWYRQILGQKVEFLVSFYNNEISEKSEIFDDQFSVERPDGSNFTLKIRSTKLEDSAMYFCASSPRQGDYGYTFGSGTRLTVV.

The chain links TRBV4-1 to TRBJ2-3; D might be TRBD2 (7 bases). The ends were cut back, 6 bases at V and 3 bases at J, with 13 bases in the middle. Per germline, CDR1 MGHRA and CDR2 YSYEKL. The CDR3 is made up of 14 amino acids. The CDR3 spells CASRQGGGTDTQYF. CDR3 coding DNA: TGCGCCAGCAGACAGGGCGGGGGTACAGATACGCAGTATTTT.

CDR3 in amino acids: CAWSARDYEQYF. DNA of the CDR3: TGTGCCTGGAGTGCCCGGGACTACGAGCAGTACTTC. V usage is TRBV30 and J usage is TRBJ2-7, with a possible D match to TRBD2 (5 bases). CDR3 length: 12 amino acids. The germline CDR1 and CDR2 sequences are GTSNPN and SVGIG (reference sequence). Trimming removed 1 base at V and 3 bases at J, with 7 bases between.

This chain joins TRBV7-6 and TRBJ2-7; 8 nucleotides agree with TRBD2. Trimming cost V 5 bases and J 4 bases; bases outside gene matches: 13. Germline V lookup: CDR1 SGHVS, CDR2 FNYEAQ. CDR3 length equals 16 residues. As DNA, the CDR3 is TGTGCCAGCAGCAGAGACCTTCCGGGACTAGTTTACGAGCAGTACTTC. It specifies CASSRDLPGLVYEQYF.

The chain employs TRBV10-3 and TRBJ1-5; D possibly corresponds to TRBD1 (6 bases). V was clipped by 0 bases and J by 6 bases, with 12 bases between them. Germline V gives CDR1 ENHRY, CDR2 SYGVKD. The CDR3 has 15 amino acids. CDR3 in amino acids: CAISESGRGSQPQHF. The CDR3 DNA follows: TGTGCCATCAGTGAGTCGGGCAGGGGAAGTCAGCCCCAGCATTTT.

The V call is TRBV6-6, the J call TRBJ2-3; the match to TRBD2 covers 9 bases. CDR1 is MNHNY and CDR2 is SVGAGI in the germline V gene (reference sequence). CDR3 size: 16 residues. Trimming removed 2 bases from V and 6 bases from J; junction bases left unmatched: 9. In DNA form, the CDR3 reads TGTGCCAGCAGTTACAACGGCGGGGGGGCCATGGATACGCAGTATTTT. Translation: CASSYNGGGAMDTQYF.

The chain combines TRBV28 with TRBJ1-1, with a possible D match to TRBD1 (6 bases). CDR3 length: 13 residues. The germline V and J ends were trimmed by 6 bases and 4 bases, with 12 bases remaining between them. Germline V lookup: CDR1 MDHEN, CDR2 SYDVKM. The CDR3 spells CASSGQILTEAFF. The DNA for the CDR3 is TGTGCCAGCAGCGGACAGATTCTCACTGAAGCTTTCTTT.

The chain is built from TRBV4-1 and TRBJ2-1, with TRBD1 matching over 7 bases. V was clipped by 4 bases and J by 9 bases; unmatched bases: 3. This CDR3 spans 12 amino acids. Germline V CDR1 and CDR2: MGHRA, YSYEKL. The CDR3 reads CASSPDRVEQFF. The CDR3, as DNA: TGCGCCAGCAGCCCCGACAGGGTTGAGCAGTTCTTC.

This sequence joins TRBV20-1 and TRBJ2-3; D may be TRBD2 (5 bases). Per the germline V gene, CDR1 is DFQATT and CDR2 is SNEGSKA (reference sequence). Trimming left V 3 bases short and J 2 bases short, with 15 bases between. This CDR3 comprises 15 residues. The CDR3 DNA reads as TGCAGTGCTAGTGAGAGGGTGCGGGCCACAGATACGCAGTATTTT. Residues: CSASERVRATDTQYF.

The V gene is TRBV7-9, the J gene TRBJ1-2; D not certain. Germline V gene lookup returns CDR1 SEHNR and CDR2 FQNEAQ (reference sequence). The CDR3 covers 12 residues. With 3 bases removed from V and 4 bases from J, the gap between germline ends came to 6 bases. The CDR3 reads CASSFNTYGYTF. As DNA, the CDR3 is TGTGCCAGCAGCTTTAACACCTATGGCTACACCTTC. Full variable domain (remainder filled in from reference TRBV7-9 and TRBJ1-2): DTGVSQNPRHKITKRGQNVTFRCDPISEHNRLYWYRQTLGQGPEFLTYFQNEAQLEKSRLLSDRFSAERPKGSFSTLEIQRTEQGDSAMYLCASSFNTYGYTFGSGTRLTVV.

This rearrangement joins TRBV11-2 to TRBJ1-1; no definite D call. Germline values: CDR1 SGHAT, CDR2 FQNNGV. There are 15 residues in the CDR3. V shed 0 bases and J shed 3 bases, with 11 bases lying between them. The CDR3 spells CASSLDGGWDTEAFF. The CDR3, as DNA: TGTGCCAGCAGCTTAGATGGAGGGTGGGACACTGAAGCTTTCTTT. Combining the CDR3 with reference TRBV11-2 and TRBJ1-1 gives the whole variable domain EAGVAQSPRYKIIEKRQSVAFWCNPISGHATLYWYQQILGQGPKLLIQFQNNGVVDDSQLPKDRFSAERLKGVDSTLKIQPAKLEDSAVYLCASSLDGGWDTEAFFGQGTRLTVV.

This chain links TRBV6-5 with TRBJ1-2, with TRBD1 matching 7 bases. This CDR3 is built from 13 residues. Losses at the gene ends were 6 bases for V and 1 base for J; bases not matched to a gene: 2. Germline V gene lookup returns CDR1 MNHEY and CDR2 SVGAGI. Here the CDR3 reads CASSGDSNYGYTF. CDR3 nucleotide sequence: TGTGCCAGCAGCGGGGACAGTAACTATGGCTACACCTTC.

This CDR3 is CASSVSAGPLHF. Here the CDR3 DNA reads TGTGCCAGCAGCGTATCAGCGGGTCCCCTCCACTTT. The chain couples TRBV9 to TRBJ1-6; no reliable D call. CDR1 is SGDLS, CDR2 YYNGEE, per germline. The length of the CDR3 is 12 residues. V was pared by 1 base and J by 13 bases, with 9 bases between. Filled out from reference TRBV9 and TRBJ1-6, the complete variable domain reads DSGVTQTPKHLITATGQRVTLRCSPRSGDLSVYWYQQSLDQGLQFLIQYYNGEERAKGNILERFSAQQFPDLHSELNLSSLELGDSALYFCASSVSAGPLHFGNGTRLTVT.